Each of the 10 T cell receptor beta chains below was sequenced from the same sample in a study of cytotoxic CD8 clonotypes in ibrutinib-treated CLL. TCRdb's copy holds only in-frame clones and misses some; the assay was immunoSEQ multiplex PCR. Here the sample spans under 300,000 clones, roughly 76% being singletons. This specimen consisted of PBMCs, obtained at disease progression, from a patient treated with ibrutinib. Receptors originate from a human donor with chronic lymphocytic leukemia.

The chain has TRBV15 and TRBJ2-1; 13 bases are a match to TRBD2. V trimming: 5 bases; J trimming: 7 bases; junction bases outside the gene matches: 5. CDR3 length equals 15 residues. Germline CDR1 LNHNV, CDR2 YYDKDF (reference sequence). The CDR3 DNA is TGTGCCACCAGCCCCGGGACTAGCGGGACGAATGAGCAGTTCTTC. The encoded protein is CATSPGTSGTNEQFF.

The gene calls are TRBV7-9 and TRBJ2-2; tentatively, D is TRBD1 (5 bases). The CDR3 loop spans 12 amino acids. V was trimmed by 5 bases and J by 8 bases, leaving 9 bases between them. Germline-derived CDR1 and CDR2 are SEHNR and FQNEAQ (reference sequence). CDR3 DNA: TGTGCCAGCAGCCCCCAGGGAGGGGAGCTGTTTTTT. Encoded protein: CASSPQGGELFF.

The CDR3 region is CASNPLTPQETQYF. In nucleotides, the CDR3 is TGCGCCAGCAACCCTCTAACGCCCCAAGAGACCCAGTACTTC. This chain links TRBV23-1 with TRBJ2-5; D remains ambiguous. TRBV23-1 is classed as an ORF, of uncertain function. The ends were cut back, 7 bases at V and 1 base at J, with 13 bases in the middle. The CDR3 has 14 amino acids.

V usage is TRBV29-1 and J usage is TRBJ2-7, with a possible D match to TRBD2 (5 bases). The germline V and J ends were trimmed by 3 bases and 4 bases, with 10 bases remaining between them. Germline values: CDR1 SQVTM, CDR2 ANQGSEA. CDR3 length equals 12 residues. This chain's CDR3 is CSVEGGLYEQYF. The CDR3 DNA reads as TGCAGCGTTGAGGGCGGGCTTTACGAGCAGTACTTC.

This clone was seen a handful of times. J is TRBJ2-2 and V is TRBV7-6; D might be TRBD1 (5 bases). Deletions cut 0 bases from V and 5 bases from J, with 13 bases between. There are 16 residues in the CDR3. The germline V gene encodes CDR1 SGHVS and CDR2 FNYEAQ. The CDR3 loop is CASSLALARATGELFF. Written as DNA, the CDR3 is TGTGCCAGCAGCTTAGCGCTTGCCAGGGCTACCGGGGAGCTGTTTTTT.

The J gene is TRBJ2-1, the V gene TRBV9, with D uncertain. CDR1 and CDR2 (germline): SGDLS, YYNGEE. The CDR3 totals 15 residues. V dropped 0 bases and J dropped 6 bases, with 13 bases sitting between them. The chain's CDR3 is CASSVGARPPNEQFF. In DNA, the CDR3 is TGTGCCAGCAGCGTAGGTGCCCGTCCCCCCAATGAGCAGTTCTTC.

The chain couples TRBV7-2 to TRBJ1-2; 7 bases are a match to TRBD1. V was clipped by 1 base and J by 2 bases; unmatched bases: 10. In germline, CDR1 is SGHTA, CDR2 FQGNSA. CDR3 length equals 17 residues. CDR3 DNA: TGTGCCAGCAGCTTAGGACAGGGAGGGAATCCCAACTATGGCTACACCTTC. It specifies CASSLGQGGNPNYGYTF. Variable domain in full (rest from reference TRBV7-2 and TRBJ1-2): GAGVSQSPSNKVTEKGKDVELRCDPISGHTALYWYRQSLGQGLEFLIYFQGNSAPDKSGLPSDRFSAERTGGSVSTLTIQRTQQEDSAVYLCASSLGQGGNPNYGYTFGSGTRLTVV.

This chain links TRBV6-6 with TRBJ2-7, with 7 bases aligning to TRBD1. This CDR3 contains 12 residues. Germline values: CDR1 MNHNY, CDR2 SVGAGI (reference sequence). The ends lost 9 bases at V and 2 bases at J; junction bases unmatched: 4. This CDR3 reads CASRGQTYEQYF. The CDR3, as DNA: TGTGCCAGTCGGGGACAGACCTACGAGCAGTACTTC.

The chain links TRBV7-2 to TRBJ2-2; D perhaps matches TRBD1 (8 bases). Trimming stripped 5 bases from V and 5 bases from J, with 18 bases between. This CDR3 spans 16 amino acids. Germline CDR1 SGHTA, CDR2 FQGNSA. CDR3 amino acids: CASSQRDRGGTGELFF. CDR3 bases: TGTGCCAGCAGCCAGCGAGACAGGGGAGGGACCGGGGAGCTGTTTTTT. Supplemented by reference TRBV7-2 and TRBJ2-2, the full variable domain reads GAGVSQSPSNKVTEKGKDVELRCDPISGHTALYWYRQSLGQGLEFLIYFQGNSAPDKSGLPSDRFSAERTGGSVSTLTIQRTQQEDSAVYLCASSQRDRGGTGELFFGEGSRLTVL.

The chain uses TRBV28 and TRBJ2-7; 9 bases agree with TRBD2. The CDR3 runs 12 residues. Per germline, CDR1 MDHEN and CDR2 SYDVKM. J lost 7 bases, V lost 8 bases, and 6 bases had no gene match. CDR3 sequence reads: CASQGLAGEQYF. CDR3 DNA sequence: TGTGCCAGCCAGGGACTAGCTGGAGAGCAGTACTTC.